Listed here are 23 T cell receptor beta chains from one sample, sequenced in a study of siplizumab effects on memory and regulatory T cells. Their recognized antigens are unknown. Cocultured for roughly 6 days at 37°C were the mixed lymphocyte reaction cells. Profiling relied on immunoSEQ multiplex PCR, and the TCRdb table lists in-frame clones only, not all of them. Of 12,000 or so clones in the sample, 47% were seen once. The sample taken for sequencing was CFSE-low (dividing) CD8+ T cells sorted from an allogeneic mixed lymphocyte reaction. These receptors came from a human donor in good health; the cells came from an allogeneic mixed lymphocyte reaction. Some clones in this sample may be carry-over from other donors' samples.

This clone was detected a few times. This chain links TRBV5-6 with TRBJ1-3; D remains ambiguous. This CDR3 contains 11 residues. The germline V gene has CDR1 SGHDT and CDR2 YYEEEE. V lost 1 base and J lost 6, with 2 bases in between. CDR3 amino acids: CASSLLNTIYF. The DNA of the CDR3 is TGTGCCAGCAGCTTGTTAAACACCATATATTTT.

J is TRBJ2-1 and V is TRBV9, with 9 bases fitting TRBD2. Losses at the gene ends were 4 bases for V and 9 bases for J; bases not matched to a gene: 17. Germline CDR1 reads SGDLS; CDR2 reads YYNGEE. CDR3 length equals 17 residues. This CDR3 is CASSSPLGLAGSVEQFF. In DNA, the CDR3 is TGTGCCAGCAGCTCCCCCCTGGGGCTAGCGGGATCGGTTGAGCAGTTCTTC.

The chain carries TRBV5-5 and TRBJ1-6; D is possibly TRBD1 (6 bases). Trimming shortened V by 2 bases and J by 0 bases, and 15 bases separated the two germline ends. Germline V CDR1 and CDR2: SGHKS, YYEKEE (reference sequence). This CDR3 comprises 18 residues. As DNA, the CDR3 is TGTGCCAGCAGCTTTCGTTGGGAGGGGGACTCCTATAATTCACCCCTCCACTTT. This encodes CASSFRWEGDSYNSPLHF.

This clone was recorded only once. The chain links TRBV6-5 to TRBJ2-5, with D perhaps assigned TRBD1 or TRBD2 (5 bases each). The CDR3 sequence is 13 residues long. V was cut by 2 bases and J by 5 bases, with 9 bases left in between. Per germline, CDR1 MNHEY and CDR2 SVGAGI. The CDR3 sequence is CASSYMGVETQYF. The DNA of the CDR3 is TGTGCCAGCAGTTACATGGGGGTGGAGACCCAGTACTTC.

The CDR3 DNA reads TGTGCCAGCAGTTACGGGGCTAACTATGGCTACACCTTC. Amino acid sequence: CASSYGANYGYTF. The gene calls are TRBV6-5 and TRBJ1-2; D is ambiguous. V was cut by 2 bases and J by 0 bases, with 4 bases left in between. Per germline, CDR1 MNHEY and CDR2 SVGAGI. The CDR3 loop spans 13 amino acids.

This sequence joins TRBV2 and TRBJ2-1; 10 bases agree with TRBD2. This CDR3 spans 14 amino acids. The J segment lost 5 bases and the V segment lost 5 bases, leaving 3 bases of the junction unmatched. Germline V gene lookup returns CDR1 SNHLY and CDR2 FYNNEI. The CDR3: CASSPGLADNEQFF. In DNA form, the CDR3 reads TGTGCCAGCAGTCCCGGACTAGCGGACAATGAGCAGTTCTTC.

The V and J genes are TRBV4-1 and TRBJ1-5; 9 bases are shared with TRBD1. J lost 6 bases, V lost 0 bases, and 3 bases had no gene match. Looked up from germline, CDR1 is MGHRA and CDR2 is YSYEKL. The CDR3 is made up of 15 amino acids. CDR3 sequence: CASSQDGTGFQPQHF. The CDR3 nucleotides read TGCGCCAGCAGCCAAGACGGGACAGGGTTTCAGCCCCAGCATTTT.

The chain is built from TRBV6-1 and TRBJ1-2; D uncertain. This CDR3 region has 18 residues. The germline V gene encodes CDR1 MNHNS and CDR2 SASEGT. V was shortened by 2 bases and J by 3 bases, with 22 bases between the two germline ends. CDR3 in amino acids: CASSEYQLMGTIDYGYTF. The CDR3 DNA sequence: TGTGCCAGCAGTGAATATCAGTTGATGGGAACCATCGACTATGGCTACACCTTC.

This clone is termed medium-sized. V usage is TRBV13 and J usage is TRBJ2-2; 7 bases align to TRBD1. Germline values: CDR1 PRHDT, CDR2 FYEKMQ (reference sequence). V shed 4 bases and J 3 bases; nucleotides not matched to a gene: 2. This CDR3 is built from 14 residues. The CDR3 protein is CASSSTGYTGELFF. The CDR3 bases are TGTGCCAGCAGCTCGACAGGGTACACCGGGGAGCTGTTTTTT.

This clone is a singleton in its sample. One end of the junction is discordant with germline, which a read error may explain. This chain joins TRBV6-5 and TRBJ1-2; 7 bases are a match to TRBD1. The CDR3 contains 14 residues. Germline V gene lookup returns CDR1 MNHEY and CDR2 SVGAGI. The CDR3 here is CASSPLTGTYGHTF. The CDR3 coding sequence is TGTGCCAGCAGTCCCCTGACAGGGACCTATGGCCACACCTTC.

V is TRBV29-1 and J is TRBJ2-1; D is perhaps TRBD2 (5 bases). Germline V gives CDR1 SQVTM, CDR2 ANQGSEA. V lost 6 bases and J 0 bases, leaving 12 bases between the germline ends. The CDR3 spans 14 residues. This CDR3 is CSVLARSSYNEQFF. Written as DNA, the CDR3 is TGCAGCGTCTTAGCGAGGAGCTCCTACAATGAGCAGTTCTTC.

This sequence joins TRBV2 and TRBJ2-1, with D possibly being TRBD1 (7 bases). Germline V CDR1 and CDR2: SNHLY, FYNNEI. The V and J ends lost 4 bases and 4 bases respectively, with 14 bases between them. The CDR3 has 15 amino acids. The CDR3 region has the DNA TGTGCCAGCAGTGGTCAGGGGGGTTGGTACAATGAGCAGTTCTTC. Amino acids: CASSGQGGWYNEQFF.

This sequence joins TRBV6-5 and TRBJ1-1; maybe TRBD1 (5 bases). The length of the CDR3 is 12 residues. Trimming left V 0 bases short and J 11 bases short, with 10 bases between. Germline loops: CDR1 MNHEY, CDR2 SVGAGI. This CDR3 reads CASSYSSGAAFF. CDR3 DNA: TGTGCCAGCAGTTACTCGAGCGGGGCGGCTTTCTTT.

This chain's CDR3 is CASGYGGGTEAFF. DNA for the CDR3: TGTGCCAGCGGCTACGGGGGGGGCACTGAAGCTTTCTTT. The rearrangement joins TRBV27 to TRBJ1-1; a possible D gene is TRBD1 (5 bases). The CDR3 is 13 residues long. The germline CDR1 and CDR2 sequences are MNHEY and SMNVEV (reference sequence). The V end was cut by 8 bases, the J end by 4 bases, with 14 bases between.

The rearrangement links TRBV27 to TRBJ1-2; 7 bases match TRBD1. This CDR3 is 14 amino acids long. J lost 2 bases, V lost 5 bases, and 5 bases had no gene match. Germline V lookup: CDR1 MNHEY, CDR2 SMNVEV (reference sequence). CDR3 sequence: CASSLDRDNYGYTF. In DNA form, the CDR3 reads TGTGCCAGCAGTCTCGACAGGGACAACTATGGCTACACCTTC.

On this clone: This may arise from a read error, as a much more abundant clone is one base away. The chain combines TRBV29-1 with TRBJ2-5, with D perhaps matching TRBD2 (7 bases). The J call may be mistaken, given a closer DNA end match to TRBJ2-7. This CDR3 is 15 amino acids long. Looked up from germline, CDR1 is SQVTM and CDR2 is ANQGSEA. The DNA for the CDR3 is TGCAGCGTTGAAGGCGGGGGCCAAGAGGCCTACGAGCAGTACTTC. Its translation is CSVEGGGQEAYEQYF.

The CDR3 is CASSLNYENEQFF. CDR3 DNA: TGTGCCAGCAGCTTAAACTATGAGAATGAGCAGTTCTTC. The chain couples TRBV7-9 to TRBJ2-1; D ambiguous. CDR1 and CDR2 (germline): SEHNR, FQNEAQ (reference sequence). Trimming stripped 2 bases from V and 7 bases from J, with 9 bases between. This CDR3 has 13 amino acids. Complete variable domain (other parts from reference TRBV7-9 and TRBJ2-1): DTGVSQNPRHKITKRGQNVTFRCDPISEHNRLYWYRQTLGQGPEFLTYFQNEAQLEKSRLLSDRFSAERPKGSFSTLEIQRTEQGDSAMYLCASSLNYENEQFFGPGTRLTVL.

V usage is TRBV14 and J usage is TRBJ2-7, with 8 bases that match TRBD1. This CDR3 contains 17 residues. The V gene's germline CDR1 is SGHDN and CDR2 FVKESK. Trimming removed 3 bases from V and 5 bases from J; junction bases left unmatched: 15. The DNA for the CDR3 is TGTGCCAGCAGCCAGCGCCCGGGACAGGCCAAATCGGACGAGCAGTACTTC. This encodes CASSQRPGQAKSDEQYF. Based on the CDR3 plus reference TRBV14 and TRBJ2-7, the full variable domain is EAGVTQFPSHSVIEKGQTVTLRCDPISGHDNLYWYRRVMGKEIKFLLHFVKESKQDESGMPNNRFLAERTGGTYSTLKVQPAELEDSGVYFCASSQRPGQAKSDEQYFGPGTRLTVT.

The chain couples TRBV11-2 to TRBJ2-7; 11 positions match TRBD2. Germline CDR1 is SGHAT and CDR2 is FQNNGV. V was clipped by 4 bases and J by 5 bases; unmatched bases: 7. The CDR3 has 15 amino acids. CDR3: CASSYTSGSSNEQYF. The CDR3 DNA reads as TGTGCCAGCAGCTATACTAGCGGGAGTTCGAACGAGCAGTACTTC.

There are a few counts of this clone. The chain couples TRBV27 to TRBJ2-7; no reliable D call. Germline V gives CDR1 MNHEY, CDR2 SMNVEV (reference sequence). The ends were cut back, 10 bases at V and 2 bases at J, with 12 bases in the middle. CDR3 size: 12 residues. The CDR3 loop reads CAIPGLTYEQYF. The CDR3 DNA is TGTGCCATACCAGGTTTGACCTACGAGCAGTACTTC.

The chain recombines TRBV29-1 with TRBJ2-3, with 10 bases matching TRBD1. Trimming cost V 6 bases and J 6 bases; bases outside gene matches: 6. CDR1 and CDR2 (germline): SQVTM, ANQGSEA. The CDR3 spans 13 residues. The CDR3 region is CSVDRGRTDTQYF. The DNA of the CDR3 is TGCAGCGTCGACAGGGGGCGAACCGATACGCAGTATTTT.

The chain couples TRBV4-1 to TRBJ2-7, with D unresolved. This CDR3 comprises 15 residues. CDR1 and CDR2 (germline): MGHRA, YSYEKL. The V end was cut by 1 base, the J end by 1 base, with 11 bases between. The CDR3 DNA sequence: TGCGCCAGCAGCCAAGTTACGGGCTCATCCTACGAGCAGTACTTC. Its translation is CASSQVTGSSYEQYF.

By share, this clone counts as medium-sized. The V and J genes are TRBV2 and TRBJ1-6; weak D call: TRBD1 (6 bases). V was pared by 6 bases and J by 8 bases, with 14 bases between. This CDR3 has 14 residues. The V gene's germline CDR1 is SNHLY and CDR2 FYNNEI. The CDR3 coding sequence is TGTGCCAGCAGCACATCGACAGGATATTCACCCCTCCACTTT. It codes for CASSTSTGYSPLHF.